These T cell receptor beta chains were read from a single sample in a study of blood T cell repertoires in COVID-19. TCRdb's table, derived via immunoSEQ multiplex PCR, lists solely in-frame clones and lacks some. The profile covers about 280,000 clones, with around 85% appearing a single time and over 2% taken by the ten largest. The sample comprised peripheral blood. These receptors all stem from a woman aged 25 to 39 who had recovered from COVID-19. Each CDR3 is given with its conserved first and last residue. Fields, in order: D gene, CDR3 length, clone size, J gene, V gene, CDR3 DNA, CDR3 protein. The D gene is left open where the match is weak. Expanded clones are given a class, and other clones once, few, many or no size at all.

>-|12|-|TRBJ1-4|TRBV6-6
TGTGCCAGCAGTGGGAGTAGTGAAAAACTGTTTTTT
CASSGSSEKLFF
>TRBD2|15|-|TRBJ2-7|TRBV9
TGTGCCAGCAGCGTAGTCCCGGGAGGCTTATCCGAGCAGTACTTC
CASSVVPGGLSEQYF
>-|14|-|TRBJ1-3|TRBV7-6
TGTGCCAGCAGCTCTGAGAGCTCTGGAAACACCATATATTTT
CASSSESSGNTIYF
>TRBD1|15|-|TRBJ2-2|TRBV28
TGTGCCAGCAGTCCGGGACAGATAACCACCGGGGAGCTGTTTTTT
CASSPGQITTGELFF
>-|12|-|TRBJ1-1|TRBV4-3
TGCGCCAGCAGCCAAGGACAGGCTGAAGCTTTCTTT
CASSQGQAEAFF
>TRBD1|20|-|TRBJ1-4|TRBV28
TGTGCCAGCAGTTTGGAGCGGACAGGGGGGCCCTTAACAACTAATGAAAAACTGTTTTTT
CASSLERTGGPLTTNEKLFF
>TRBD1|15|-|TRBJ2-1|TRBV7-2
TGTGCCAGCAGCCCCCGACAGGGGATCTACAATGAGCAGTTCTTC
CASSPRQGIYNEQFF
>TRBD2|14|-|TRBJ2-7|TRBV27
TGTGCCAGCAGTTCTCTAGCGGGACAATACGAGCAGTACTTC
CASSSLAGQYEQYF
>-|13|-|TRBJ2-7|TRBV5-6
TGTGCCAGCAGCTTTGGTAACAGCTACGAGCAGTACTTC
CASSFGNSYEQYF
>-|15|-|TRBJ1-5|TRBV18
TGTGCCAGCTCACCTAATCGGGCGGAGGCTCAGCCCCAGCATTTT
CASSPNRAEAQPQHF
>-|14|-|TRBJ1-2|TRBV5-4
TGTGCCAGCAGCTTGGTGTCCCGCGGCTATGGCTACACCTTC
CASSLVSRGYGYTF
>TRBD1|11|-|TRBJ1-4|TRBV29-1
TGCACGGGACAGCGCAATGAAAAACTGTTTTTT
CTGQRNEKLFF
>TRBD1|15|-|TRBJ1-1|TRBV3-1/TRBV3-2
TGTGCCAGCAGCCAGGGGACAGGGCCGAACACTGAAGCTTTCTTT
CASSQGTGPNTEAFF
>-|12|-|TRBJ1-5|TRBV3-1/TRBV3-2
TGTGCCAGCAGGGTTATAGGCCGGGCCCAGCATTTT
CASRVIGRAQHF
>-|14|-|TRBJ2-7|TRBV2
TGTGCCAGCAGTGAATATCTAGGACTCTACGAGCAGTACTTC
CASSEYLGLYEQYF
>-|13|-|TRBJ2-5|TRBV18
TGTGCCAGCTCACCCAGTTTTAAAGAGACCCAGTACTTC
CASSPSFKETQYF
>TRBD1|16|-|TRBJ2-4|TRBV10-3
TGTGCCATCAGTGAGAACAGGGGGCAAGCCAAAAACATTCAGTACTTC
CAISENRGQAKNIQYF
>TRBD1|15|once|TRBJ2-7|TRBV4-1
TGCGCCAGCAGCCAAGAGCGGCAGGGGGCGAGGGAGCAGTACTTC
CASSQERQGAREQYF
>-|14|few|TRBJ1-1|TRBV5-6
TGTGCCAGCAGCTTGGCTCCAGTGAACACTGAAGCTTTCTTT
CASSLAPVNTEAFF
>TRBD1|13|-|TRBJ1-2|TRBV28
TGTGCCAGCAGTTTACCAGGGGGGTATGGCTACACCTTC
CASSLPGGYGYTF
>-|17|-|TRBJ2-1|TRBV7-9
TGTGCCAGCAGCTTAGCGCACGGTCAGGGCCTGATGGATGAGCAGTTCTTC
CASSLAHGQGLMDEQFF
>-|12|-|TRBJ1-1|TRBV28
TGTGCCAGCAGTGTCACAGGGTCTGAAGCTTTCTTT
CASSVTGSEAFF
>-|13|-|TRBJ2-3|TRBV19
TGTGCCAGTAGTATAGGAACACACAATACGCAGTATTTT
CASSIGTHNTQYF
>-|15|-|TRBJ1-5|TRBV5-5
TGTGCCAGCAGCTTCATGGGCGCCAGCAATCAGCCCCAGCATTTT
CASSFMGASNQPQHF
>-|16|-|TRBJ1-1|TRBV5-1
TGCGCCAGCAGCTTCCCTCCCGGAGGGACGAACACTGAAGCTTTCTTT
CASSFPPGGTNTEAFF
>-|13|-|TRBJ2-7|TRBV6-5
TGTGCCAGCAGTTACTCGGGCCCCTACGAGCAGTACTTC
CASSYSGPYEQYF
>TRBD2|15|-|TRBJ2-3|TRBV9
TGTGCCAGCAGCGTAGACAGCGGGAGTGCAGATACGCAGTATTTT
CASSVDSGSADTQYF
>-|13|-|TRBJ2-7|TRBV27
TGTGCCAGCAGTTCCCACAGGGTTTGGGAGCAGTACTTC
CASSSHRVWEQYF
>-|14|-|TRBJ1-4|TRBV3-1/TRBV3-2
TGTGCCAGCTCCCGGTTCGCAACTAATGAAAAACTGTTTTTT
CASSRFATNEKLFF
>-|15|few|TRBJ2-7|TRBV7-3
TGTGCCAGCAGCCCCGATGGGGCGTCTGTGGGCGAGCAGTACTTC
CASSPDGASVGEQYF
>TRBD2|13|-|TRBJ2-5|TRBV29-1
TGCAGCGTTCTTGGGACTAGACAAGAGACCCAGTACTTC
CSVLGTRQETQYF
>-|12|-|TRBJ1-2|TRBV4-2
TGTGCCAGCAGCGAAGTCGGGGATGGCTACACCTTC
CASSEVGDGYTF
>-|13|-|TRBJ1-1|TRBV19
TGTGCCAGTAGATCGTACAGGGACACTGAAGCTTTCTTT
CASRSYRDTEAFF
>TRBD1|14|-|TRBJ1-1|TRBV19
TGTGCCAGTAGTCCTCAGGGGGTGAACACTGAAGCTTTCTTT
CASSPQGVNTEAFF
>TRBD1|12|-|TRBJ1-1|TRBV19
TGTGCCAGTAGTACGGGACAGCTTGAAGCTTTCTTT
CASSTGQLEAFF
>-|16|-|TRBJ2-2|TRBV2
TGTGCCAGCAGTGAAAGCGGGCAGGGTACGACCGGGGAGCTGTTTTTT
CASSESGQGTTGELFF
>TRBD2|17|-|TRBJ2-1|TRBV19
TGTGCCAGTAGTATACAAGCCGCGGGAGATCGGGGCAATGAGCAGTTCTTC
CASSIQAAGDRGNEQFF
>TRBD1|16|-|TRBJ1-5|TRBV12-5
TGTGCTAGTGGTTTCCCCACGGGACAGGGGAATCAGCCCCAGCATTTT
CASGFPTGQGNQPQHF
>-|15|once|TRBJ1-1|TRBV6-5
TGTGCCAGCAGTCCTCGGGACAACCCGAACACTGAAGCTTTCTTT
CASSPRDNPNTEAFF
>-|13|once|TRBJ2-7|TRBV6-5
TGTGCCAGCAGGGCGGTAAGCTCCTACGAGCAGTACTTC
CASRAVSSYEQYF
>-|15|once|TRBJ2-5|TRBV5-8
TGTGCCAGCAGCCCCGGGACACGGAGCCAAGAGACCCAGTACTTC
CASSPGTRSQETQYF
>-|13|-|TRBJ1-1|TRBV19
TGTGCCAGTAGAAGAGCAGGGTTAACTGAAGCTTTCTTT
CASRRAGLTEAFF
>-|15|-|TRBJ1-4|TRBV30
TGTGCCTGGAGTACCCGAGAGGCTTTAGGTGAAAAACTGTTTTTT
CAWSTREALGEKLFF
>-|14|-|TRBJ2-7|TRBV7-2
TGTGCCAGCAGCTTAGCGCTGAAAGGGGGCGAGCAGTACTTC
CASSLALKGGEQYF
>-|13|-|TRBJ2-5|TRBV10-3
TGTGCCGCCTGGCATCCATCCCAAGAGACCCAGTACTTC
CAAWHPSQETQYF
>TRBD1|15|-|TRBJ1-1|TRBV6-2/TRBV6-3
TGTGCCAGCAGTGGGACAGGGGGACCGAACACTGAAGCTTTCTTT
CASSGTGGPNTEAFF
>-|14|-|TRBJ2-4|TRBV4-2
TGTGCCAGCAGTAGCGGGGGACAGGAAAACATTCAGTACTTC
CASSSGGQENIQYF
>-|15|few|TRBJ1-5|TRBV7-2
TGTGCCAGCAGCTTAGCGGCAGGGGCAAAGCAGCCCCAGCATTTT
CASSLAAGAKQPQHF